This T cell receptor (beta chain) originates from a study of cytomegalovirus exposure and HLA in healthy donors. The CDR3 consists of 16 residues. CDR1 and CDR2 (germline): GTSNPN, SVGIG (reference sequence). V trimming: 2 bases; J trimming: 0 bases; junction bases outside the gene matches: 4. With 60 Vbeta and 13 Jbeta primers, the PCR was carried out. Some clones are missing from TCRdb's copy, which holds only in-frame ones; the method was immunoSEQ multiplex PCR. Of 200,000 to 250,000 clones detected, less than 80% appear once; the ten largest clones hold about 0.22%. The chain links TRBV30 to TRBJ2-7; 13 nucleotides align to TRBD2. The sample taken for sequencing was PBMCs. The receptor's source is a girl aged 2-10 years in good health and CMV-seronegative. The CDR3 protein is CAWSWTSGSLSYEQYF. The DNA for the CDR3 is TGTGCCTGGAGTTGGACTAGCGGGAGTCTCTCCTACGAGCAGTACTTC.